The TCR beta chain under discussion was sequenced for a study of cytomegalovirus exposure and HLA in healthy donors. Overall study results and limits: Most TCR sequences were rare, but some public TCRs occurred in many donors. A classifier reportedly called cytomegalovirus status with high sensitivity and specificity.

Assay used: immunoSEQ multiplex PCR; TCRdb lists only in-frame clones, some missing. The sample holds some 90,000 clones, around 96% seen once. The CDR3 sequence is 13 residues long. The V segment lost 2 bases and the J segment 7 bases; nucleotides outside the gene matches: 6. Germline V gene sequence: CDR1 SQVTM, CDR2 ANQGSEA. The donors were members of the validation cohort, which comprised roughly 120 subjects and was separate from the first cohort of 666 subjects. Concerning this clone itself: Its matching antigen is unknown.

The sample consisted of PBMCs. The genes are TRBV29-1 and TRBJ1-2; 8 nucleotides align to TRBD1. The sequence derives from a man between 18 and 29 years old in good health and CMV-seronegative. CDR3 amino acids: CSVERGQGFGYTF. The CDR3 region has the DNA TGCAGCGTTGAACGAGGACAGGGCTTTGGCTACACCTTC.